These 14 T cell receptor beta chains were all obtained from the same sample, sequenced in a study of cytomegalovirus exposure and HLA in healthy donors. The data were produced by immunoSEQ multiplex PCR, yet TCRdb's version contains in-frame clones alone and is incomplete. In the table there are roughly 130,000 clones, around nine tenths of which are singletons. Sequenced sample: PBMCs. The source of these receptors is a man aged 25-45 years in good health and CMV-seronegative.

V is TRBV20-1 and J is TRBJ2-7; TRBD2 might be the D (6 bases). V lost 3 bases and J 6 bases, leaving 9 bases between the germline ends. CDR1 DFQATT and CDR2 SNEGSKA come from the germline V gene (reference sequence). This CDR3 has 11 amino acids. CDR3: CSASMRGEQYF. The CDR3 region has the DNA TGCAGTGCTAGTATGCGGGGCGAGCAGTACTTC.

The CDR3 spells CASSLRIAGANVLTF. The CDR3 DNA sequence: TGTGCCAGCAGCTTACGAATAGCTGGGGCCAACGTCCTGACTTTC. The chain combines TRBV7-2 with TRBJ2-6, with D hard to call. V was pared by 2 bases and J by 2 bases, with 7 bases between. This CDR3 has 15 amino acids. Per the germline V gene, CDR1 is SGHTA and CDR2 is FQGNSA.

In nucleotides, the CDR3 is TGTGCCAGCAGCTCGCGTCGGACCGGGACTAGCGGGCAAGAGACCCAGTACTTC. Its translation: CASSSRRTGTSGQETQYF. The chain combines TRBV5-4 with TRBJ2-5; 12 bases are shared with TRBD2. Per germline, CDR1 SGHNT and CDR2 YYREEE (reference sequence). J gave up 2 bases and V 3 bases, and 11 bases lay outside the gene matches. The CDR3 is made up of 18 amino acids.

The chain is built from TRBV7-2 and TRBJ2-7, with TRBD2 matching 9 bases. The germline V gene has CDR1 SGHTA and CDR2 FQGNSA. The CDR3 has 16 residues. The J segment lost 3 bases and the V segment lost 5 bases, leaving 11 bases of the junction unmatched. The CDR3 region has the DNA TGTGCCAGCAGCCCGCGGGCGAGCGGGGGGTACTACGAGCAGTACTTC. Translated, it gives CASSPRASGGYYEQYF.

The chain links TRBV4-1 to TRBJ1-4; a possible D gene is TRBD1 (6 bases). V was shortened by 2 bases and J by 7 bases, with 17 bases between the two germline ends. The V gene's germline CDR1 is MGHRA and CDR2 YSYEKL. The CDR3 loop spans 16 amino acids. CDR3 region: CASSQKRQGLVEKLFF. DNA of the CDR3: TGCGCCAGCAGCCAAAAGAGGCAGGGGTTGGTTGAAAAACTGTTTTTT.

The count of this clone is one. The J gene is TRBJ2-1, the V gene TRBV27; 11 bases map to TRBD2. The CDR3 has 16 residues. Germline CDR1 MNHEY, CDR2 SMNVEV (reference sequence). The V segment lost 7 bases and the J segment 6 bases; nucleotides outside the gene matches: 11. The CDR3 region has the DNA TGTGCCAGCACCCACCTGCTAGCGGGAGGAGGCAATGAGCAGTTCTTC. Encoded protein: CASTHLLAGGGNEQFF.

The chain employs TRBV6-5 and TRBJ2-2, with 7 nucleotides matching TRBD1. The CDR3 length is 15 residues. With 4 bases clipped from V and 3 bases from J, the junction kept 5 bases outside the gene matches. CDR1 MNHEY and CDR2 SVGAGI come from the germline V gene. CDR3 sequence: CASSSDRTDTGELFF. The CDR3 region has the DNA TGTGCCAGCAGTTCGGACAGGACTGACACCGGGGAGCTGTTTTTT.

The chain employs TRBV18 and TRBJ2-2; perhaps TRBD1 as D (5 bases). There are 13 residues in the CDR3. Germline-derived CDR1 and CDR2 are KGHSH and LQKENI. V was cut by 2 bases and J by 4 bases, with 5 bases left in between. This CDR3 reads CASSPGATGELFF. The CDR3 DNA reads TGTGCCAGCTCACCAGGGGCCACCGGGGAGCTGTTTTTT.

This sequence joins TRBV6-4 and TRBJ2-3; D possibly corresponds to TRBD2 (6 bases). The CDR3 is 13 amino acids. In germline, CDR1 is MRHNA, CDR2 SNTAGT. V was cut by 6 bases and J by 4 bases, with 11 bases left in between. The CDR3 spells CASSPGEADTQYF. CDR3 bases: TGTGCCAGCAGCCCGGGAGAGGCAGATACGCAGTATTTT.

The chain couples TRBV12-5 to TRBJ1-5; no firm D call. Germline-derived CDR1 and CDR2 are LGHNT and FRNRAP. This CDR3 region has 18 residues. Trimming took off 1 base at V and 3 bases at J, with 19 bases between the two ends. CDR3 nucleotide sequence: TGTGCTAGTGGTTTGGGCCTCTCAACAGAGAATTACAATCAGCCCCAGCATTTT. Translated: CASGLGLSTENYNQPQHF.

Comment on this clone: The same CDR3 is also encoded by other DNA sequences in this sample. The rearrangement uses TRBV7-2 and TRBJ1-5; 8 nucleotides agree with TRBD1. CDR1 is SGHTA, CDR2 FQGNSA, per germline. Trimming cost V 4 bases and J 4 bases; bases outside gene matches: 3. The CDR3 runs 14 residues. CDR3 nucleotide sequence: TGTGCCAGCAGCTCCGACAGGGGAAATCAGCCCCAGCATTTT. It codes for CASSSDRGNQPQHF. The whole variable domain, filled in from reference TRBV7-2 and TRBJ1-5, reads GAGVSQSPSNKVTEKGKDVELRCDPISGHTALYWYRQSLGQGLEFLIYFQGNSAPDKSGLPSDRFSAERTGGSVSTLTIQRTQQEDSAVYLCASSSDRGNQPQHFGDGTRLSIL.

The rearrangement links TRBV7-9 to TRBJ2-7; D unclear. Per germline, CDR1 SEHNR and CDR2 FQNEAQ (reference sequence). Trimming removed 1 base from V and 3 bases from J, with 4 bases in between. The CDR3 runs to 12 residues. This CDR3 reads CASSLVGYEQYF. DNA for the CDR3: TGTGCCAGCAGCTTAGTCGGCTACGAGCAGTACTTC.

The chain couples TRBV7-2 to TRBJ1-2, with no clear D. Germline V gene lookup returns CDR1 SGHTA and CDR2 FQGNSA. Trimming took 3 bases from V and 8 from J, leaving 13 bases between them. This CDR3 is 13 amino acids long. CDR3 DNA sequence: TGTGCCAGCAGCTTCCAACCTGCGGAGGGCTACACCTTC. Translated: CASSFQPAEGYTF.

The chain is built from TRBV29-1 and TRBJ2-1, with D maybe TRBD2 (5 bases). CDR3 size: 13 residues. Trimming removed 4 bases from V and 9 bases from J, with 16 bases in between. The germline V gene has CDR1 SQVTM and CDR2 ANQGSEA. The CDR3 loop reads CSVAKDSLSEQFF. DNA of the CDR3: TGCAGCGTTGCAAAGGACTCCTTGTCTGAGCAGTTCTTC.